One and the same sample provided the 5 T cell receptor beta chains below, sequenced in a study of blood T cells in healthy people across ages. A second PCR, run for roughly 6 to 11 cycles, used a sample-barcoded 5' primer plus a J-beta primer mix. TCRdb re-called the 5' RACE reads with MiXCR, one entry per CDR3 protein. Among under 700,000 distinct CDR3 sequences listed, more than 20% were seen once. The same specimen was also included in a second study, on T cells of mothers and their children.

Sequencing was performed on blood. These receptors all stem from a boy aged 5-17 years in good health.

The gene calls are TRBV14 and TRBJ2-1; 11 positions match TRBD2. With 6 bases clipped from V and 7 bases from J, the junction kept 8 bases outside the gene matches. The germline V gene encodes CDR1 SGHDN and CDR2 FVKESK. The CDR3 contains 15 residues. The CDR3 DNA sequence: TGTGCCAGCAGTCGTAGCGGGGGGGCCCAGAATGAGCAGTTCTTC. Translated, it gives CASSRSGGAQNEQFF. Using reference TRBV14 and TRBJ2-1 for the parts outside the CDR3, the full variable domain is EAGVTQFPSHSVIEKGQTVTLRCDPISGHDNLYWYRRVMGKEIKFLLHFVKESKQDESGMPNNRFLAERTGGTYSTLKVQPAELEDSGVYFCASSRSGGAQNEQFFGPGTRLTVL.

The chain recombines TRBV6-6 with TRBJ1-1, with 8 positions matching TRBD1. CDR1 and CDR2 from the germline V gene are MNHNY and SVGAGI (reference sequence). This CDR3 region has 14 residues. Trimming took 7 bases from V and 1 from J; bases not matched to a gene: 5. The CDR3 DNA follows: TGTGCCAGCACCAAGGGACAGGCGAACACTGAAGCTTTCTTT. Protein product: CASTKGQANTEAFF.

The table lists this clonotype with a few counts. V gene TRBV5-5 combines with J gene TRBJ1-4; no clear D. This CDR3 has 15 residues. V was shortened by 0 bases and J by 4 bases, with 10 bases between the two germline ends. In germline, CDR1 is SGHKS, CDR2 YYEKEE (reference sequence). The CDR3 DNA is TGTGCCAGCAGCTTGGGAACAGTCTTTAATGAAAAACTGTTTTTT. Encoded protein: CASSLGTVFNEKLFF. The full variable domain, its missing parts supplied by reference TRBV5-5 and TRBJ1-4, is DAGVTQSPTHLIKTRGQQVTLRCSPISGHKSVSWYQQVLGQGPQFIFQYYEKEERGRGNFPDRFSARQFPNYSSELNVNALLLGDSALYLCASSLGTVFNEKLFFGSGTQLSVL.

The chain uses TRBV7-9 and TRBJ2-5; TRBD1 matches 7 bases. This CDR3 region has 14 residues. CDR1 is SEHNR and CDR2 is FQNEAQ in the germline V gene (reference sequence). V shed 1 base and J 5 bases; nucleotides not matched to a gene: 4. CDR3 protein: CASSLDADRETQYF. The CDR3 bases are TGTGCCAGCAGCTTAGATGCGGACAGGGAGACCCAGTACTTC. The variable domain in full, with the rest retrieved from reference TRBV7-9 and TRBJ2-5, is DTGVSQNPRHKITKRGQNVTFRCDPISEHNRLYWYRQTLGQGPEFLTYFQNEAQLEKSRLLSDRFSAERPKGSFSTLEIQRTEQGDSAMYLCASSLDADRETQYFGPGTRLLVL.

This clonotype appeared a few times. V usage is TRBV20-1 and J usage is TRBJ2-3; a possible D gene is TRBD2 (5 bases). V lost 0 bases to trimming and J lost 3 bases, with 10 bases between them. This CDR3 region has 14 residues. The V gene's germline CDR1 is DFQATT and CDR2 SNEGSKA (reference sequence). The CDR3 nucleotides are TGCAGTGCTAGAGATTACGGGAAAACAGATACGCAGTATTTT. It is translated as CSARDYGKTDTQYF.